Listed here are 32 T cell receptor beta chains from one sample, sequenced in a study of blood T cells in healthy people across ages. Through a sample-barcoded 5' primer and a J-beta primer mix, a second PCR was run for roughly 6 to 12 cycles. Using its own MiXCR run on the 5' RACE reads, TCRdb lists one record per CDR3 protein. Here the sample spans hundreds of thousands of distinct CDR3 sequences, roughly three fifths being singletons. Sequences were obtained from blood. These receptors all come from a man aged 40-49 years in good health.

The rearrangement joins TRBV7-2 to TRBJ2-7; D possibly corresponds to TRBD1 (6 bases). CDR3 length: 14 residues. Germline-derived CDR1 and CDR2 are SGHTA and FQGNSA. V lost 5 bases to trimming and J lost 3 bases, with 14 bases between them. The CDR3 DNA sequence: TGTGCCAGCAGCGTCCTTAGAGGGGGCTACGAGCAGTACTTC. Translation: CASSVLRGGYEQYF.

J is TRBJ2-5 and V is TRBV12-3 or TRBV12-4; D gene ambiguous. This CDR3 spans 13 amino acids. Trimming left V 6 bases short and J 4 bases short, with 12 bases between. The CDR3 sequence: CASSGKGRETQYF. The CDR3 bases are TGTGCCAGCAGCGGAAAGGGTAGAGAGACCCAGTACTTC.

This clonotype was found once. This chain links TRBV5-1 with TRBJ2-3, with D possibly matching TRBD2 (5 bases). In germline, CDR1 is SGHRS, CDR2 YFSETQ. Between the trimmed V and J ends, which lost 0 bases and 8 bases, there was a span of 16 bases. The CDR3 has 15 amino acids. CDR3 protein: CASSLAKLDAGTQYF. CDR3 in DNA: TGCGCCAGCAGCTTGGCCAAGCTAGACGCGGGTACGCAGTATTTT.

The J gene is TRBJ1-1, the V gene TRBV20-1; no reliable D call. The V end lost 0 bases, the J end lost 0 bases, and 11 bases lay between the germline ends. The CDR3 sequence is 15 residues long. Germline CDR1 is DFQATT and CDR2 is SNEGSKA (reference sequence). CDR3 protein: CSAREGSRMNTEAFF. The CDR3 region has the DNA TGCAGTGCTAGAGAAGGGAGCAGGATGAACACTGAAGCTTTCTTT.

The V gene is TRBV5-1, the J gene TRBJ2-3; TRBD1 matches 12 bases. Looked up from germline, CDR1 is SGHRS and CDR2 is YFSETQ. This CDR3 has 17 residues. V was clipped by 4 bases and J by 6 bases; unmatched bases: 12. The CDR3 here is CASSVQSPGQGADTQYF. The CDR3 nucleotides are TGCGCCAGCAGCGTGCAATCTCCGGGACAGGGGGCCGATACGCAGTATTTT.

This clonotype was seen a few times. CDR3 region: CASSFSGYSTDTQYF. CDR3 DNA: TGTGCCAGCAGCTTTTCCGGATATAGCACAGATACGCAGTATTTT. The chain uses TRBV7-2 and TRBJ2-3; no clear D gene. Germline lookup yields CDR1 SGHTA and CDR2 FQGNSA. This CDR3 region has 15 residues. V was pared by 3 bases and J by 0 bases, with 10 bases between.

CDR3 coding DNA: TGTGCCAGCAGCCGCGGGGGACACAGGGGAGTACTTCATTACGGCTACACCTTC. It encodes CASSRGGHRGVLHYGYTF. The chain joins TRBV3-1 to TRBJ1-2, with 7 bases lining up with TRBD1. The CDR3 loop spans 18 amino acids. In germline, CDR1 is LGHDT, CDR2 YNNKEL (reference sequence). V lost 4 bases to trimming and J lost 8 bases; unmatched junction nucleotides: 22.

CDR3 protein: CASSDLPGTGPSEAFF. The CDR3, as DNA: TGTGCCAGCAGTGACCTTCCCGGGACAGGGCCTTCTGAAGCTTTCTTT. The chain employs TRBV6-1 and TRBJ1-1; 9 positions agree with TRBD1. The CDR3 sequence is 16 residues long. In germline, CDR1 is MNHNS, CDR2 SASEGT. The V and J ends lost 3 bases and 6 bases, in that order; junction bases with no gene match: 11.

The chain couples TRBV25-1 to TRBJ1-1; D unclear. The V end lost 8 bases, the J end lost 4 bases, and 11 bases lay between the germline ends. The CDR3 is made up of 12 amino acids. Per the germline V gene, CDR1 is MGHDK and CDR2 is SYGVNS. The DNA of the CDR3 is TGTGCCAGCGGCGGGCAGGTCACTGAAGCTTTCTTT. Protein sequence: CASGGQVTEAFF.

This clonotype has more than one count but fewer than ten. This chain joins TRBV4-1 and TRBJ2-5; the D is unclear. The CDR3 extends over 17 amino acids. V was trimmed by 0 bases and J by 5 bases, leaving 19 bases between them. Germline values: CDR1 MGHRA, CDR2 YSYEKL. The CDR3 DNA sequence: TGCGCCAGCAGCCAAGACAGAGAACAACCCTGGTGGGAGACCCAGTACTTC. It is translated as CASSQDREQPWWETQYF.

V and J are TRBV6-5 and TRBJ2-5; perhaps D is TRBD1 or TRBD2 (5 bases each). The J call may be wrong; the DNA end is better matched by TRBJ2-7. Germline CDR1 and CDR2: MNHEY and SVGAGI. The CDR3 loop spans 13 amino acids. The CDR3 DNA follows: TGTGCCAGCACCGGGACCCGGGGCCACGAGCAGTACTTC. This translates into CASTGTRGHEQYF.

This clonotype was seen a few times. V and J are TRBV7-3 and TRBJ2-1; D is possibly TRBD1 (6 bases). Germline V gene lookup returns CDR1 SGHTA and CDR2 FQGTGA. Trimming took off 6 bases at V and 6 bases at J, with 12 bases between the two ends. This CDR3 comprises 13 residues. The CDR3 sequence: CASSPGQINEQFF. The CDR3 DNA is TGTGCCAGCAGTCCAGGACAGATCAATGAGCAGTTCTTC. The full variable domain, its missing parts supplied by reference TRBV7-3 and TRBJ2-1, is GAGVSQTPSNKVTEKGKYVELRCDPISGHTALYWYRQSLGQGPEFLIYFQGTGAADDSGLPNDRFFAVRPEGSVSTLKIQRTERGDSAVYLCASSPGQINEQFFGPGTRLTVL.

This rearrangement joins TRBV4-3 to TRBJ1-4, with D maybe TRBD1 (5 bases). CDR1 is LGHNA, CDR2 YSLEER, per germline. The CDR3 runs to 17 residues. Trimming removed 0 bases at V and 7 bases at J, with 18 bases between. Written as DNA, the CDR3 is TGCGCCAGCAGCCAAGATTTTTTGGGGGGTTCGAGTGAAAAACTGTTTTTT. Translating it yields CASSQDFLGGSSEKLFF.

This chain uses TRBV12-3 or TRBV12-4 with TRBJ2-1, with 10 nucleotides matching TRBD2. V lost 6 bases, J lost 0 bases, and 5 bases stayed unmatched. The CDR3 extends over 16 amino acids. The CDR3 nucleotides are TGTGCCAGCAGCAGCGGGAGGGCCGGCTCCTACAATGAGCAGTTCTTC. Translated, it gives CASSSGRAGSYNEQFF.

In regard to this clonotype: The germline gene is not matched at one end of the junction; a read error may be the cause. The chain carries TRBV25-1 and TRBJ1-2; 7 bases fit TRBD1. Looked up from germline, CDR1 is MGHDK and CDR2 is SYGVNS. The CDR3 runs to 14 residues. CDR3 residues: CAGSRGGTAYGYTF. The CDR3 nucleotides are TGTGCCGGCAGTCGAGGCGGGACAGCCTATGGCTACACCTTC.

The rearrangement links TRBV28 to TRBJ2-3; no firm D call. This CDR3 is 14 amino acids long. Germline CDR1 and CDR2: MDHEN and SYDVKM. V was clipped by 7 bases and J by 1 base, with 12 bases between them. The CDR3 sequence is CASNPGRRTDTQYF. CDR3 DNA: TGTGCCAGCAACCCTGGACGTCGCACAGATACGCAGTATTTT.

This clonotype has a handful of counts. J is TRBJ2-4 and V is TRBV28; no definite D call. The last part of the DNA fits TRBJ2-7 better; the J call may be wrong. The CDR3 is made up of 14 amino acids. Per germline, CDR1 MDHEN and CDR2 SYDVKM. The chain's CDR3 is CASQRTPEPNEQYF. CDR3 nucleotides: TGTGCCAGCCAACGTACACCGGAGCCTAACGAGCAGTACTTC.

V and J are TRBV28 and TRBJ2-5, with 11 nucleotides matching TRBD2. V shed 6 bases, J shed 5 bases, and the junction held 14 bases outside the gene matches. This CDR3 region has 17 residues. In germline, CDR1 is MDHEN, CDR2 SYDVKM. CDR3 coding DNA: TGTGCCAGCAGCCCGATGGGACTAGCGGCTCAAGGGGAGACCCAGTACTTC. Its translation is CASSPMGLAAQGETQYF.

This clonotype has a single count. The chain recombines TRBV9 with TRBJ2-1, with TRBD2 identical over 9 bases. V lost 4 bases to trimming and J lost 3 bases; unmatched junction nucleotides: 17. Per the germline V gene, CDR1 is SGDLS and CDR2 is YYNGEE. The CDR3 has 19 residues. The CDR3 here is CASSNRGGESGGIYNEQFF. In DNA, the CDR3 is TGTGCCAGCAGCAACCGTGGGGGGGAGAGCGGGGGGATCTACAATGAGCAGTTCTTC.

The sample holds a few counts of this clonotype. The chain combines TRBV7-2 with TRBJ2-7, with TRBD2 identical over 8 bases. Germline CDR1 SGHTA, CDR2 FQGNSA. The CDR3 has 16 amino acids. The V and J ends lost 3 bases and 6 bases, in that order; junction bases with no gene match: 13. The CDR3 loop is CASSLVGAGGFSEQYF. In DNA, the CDR3 is TGTGCCAGCAGCTTGGTGGGGGCGGGAGGTTTTTCCGAGCAGTACTTC.

This clonotype was detected only a few times. The chain recombines TRBV18 with TRBJ1-3; D call uncertain. The CDR3 consists of 16 residues. V gave up 2 bases and J gave up 0 bases, with 11 bases separating them. The germline CDR1 and CDR2 sequences are KGHSH and LQKENI. Here the CDR3 reads CASSPGGRSSGNTIYF. CDR3 nucleotides: TGTGCCAGCTCACCAGGAGGCAGAAGCTCTGGAAACACCATATATTTT. Filled out from reference TRBV18 and TRBJ1-3, the complete variable domain reads NAGVMQNPRHLVRRRGQEARLRCSPMKGHSHVYWYRQLPEEGLKFMVYLQKENIIDESGMPKERFSAEFPKEGPSILRIQQVVRGDSAAYFCASSPGGRSSGNTIYFGEGSWLTVV.

The CDR3 nucleotides are TGTGCCAGCAGTGAATTGCGTCGGGCTAGCGGCTACAATGAGCAGTTCTTC. Translating it yields CASSELRRASGYNEQFF. V and J are TRBV25-1 and TRBJ2-1; TRBD2 aligns across 7 bases. Germline assignment: CDR1 MGHDK and CDR2 SYGVNS. The V gene end was trimmed by 1 base and the J gene end by 3 bases; junction bases not matched to a gene: 9. There are 17 residues in the CDR3.

Only a few counts were recorded for this clonotype. V is TRBV6-5 and J is TRBJ2-1; D is possibly TRBD1 (5 bases). Trimming took off 6 bases at V and 5 bases at J, with 14 bases between the two ends. The CDR3 loop spans 14 amino acids. Germline assignment: CDR1 MNHEY and CDR2 SVGAGI. CDR3 nucleotide sequence: TGTGCCAGCAGCCCACCCGACAGAAACAATGAGCAGTTCTTC. Residues: CASSPPDRNNEQFF.

This rearrangement joins TRBV15 to TRBJ2-4; D remains unclear. The assigned J gene may be wrong: the sequence end matches TRBJ2-7 better. CDR1 is LNHNV, CDR2 YYDKDF, per germline (reference sequence). The CDR3 is made up of 14 amino acids. CDR3 nucleotides: TGTGCCACCAGCACTCAGACAAGAACCTACGAGCAGTACTTC. Amino acid sequence: CATSTQTRTYEQYF.

CDR3 amino acids: CASSQRQTSYEQYF. For the CDR3, the DNA is TGTGCCAGCAGCCAGAGGCAGACCTCCTACGAGCAGTACTTC. The rearrangement uses TRBV3-1 and TRBJ2-7; D is unresolved. There are 14 residues in the CDR3. V dropped 3 bases and J dropped 0 bases, with 9 bases sitting between them. CDR1 and CDR2 (germline): LGHDT, YNNKEL (reference sequence).

V gene TRBV6-5 combines with J gene TRBJ1-1, with 8 bases identical to TRBD1. From germline, CDR1 is MNHEY and CDR2 SVGAGI. CDR3 length: 17 residues. Losses at the gene ends were 2 bases for V and 5 bases for J; bases not matched to a gene: 13. CDR3 coding DNA: TGTGCCAGCAGTTACCGAGGCGGACAGGGCGGAGGGACTGAAGCTTTCTTT. Its protein product is CASSYRGGQGGGTEAFF.

This clonotype has only a few counts. CDR3 DNA: TGTGCCAGCAGTTACGGGACGCGGCTCGGCTATGGCTACACCTTC. Residues: CASSYGTRLGYGYTF. V gene TRBV6-2 or TRBV6-3 combines with J gene TRBJ1-2, with a weak D call TRBD1 (5 bases). The CDR3 runs to 15 residues. Trimming cost V 2 bases and J 4 bases, with 14 bases left between them. The germline CDR1 and CDR2 sequences are MNHEY and SVGEGT.

V gene TRBV12-3 or TRBV12-4 combines with J gene TRBJ1-6; 10 bases are a match to TRBD1. The CDR3 totals 14 residues. The ends lost 6 bases at V and 9 bases at J; junction bases unmatched: 5. This CDR3 reads CASSRDRGPSPLHF. The CDR3 region has the DNA TGTGCCAGCAGCCGGGACAGGGGCCCTTCACCCCTCCACTTT.

The table lists this clonotype with a few counts. This sequence joins TRBV14 and TRBJ2-1; the D gene is possibly TRBD1 (5 bases). Trimming cost V 4 bases and J 4 bases, with 14 bases left between them. The CDR3 extends over 15 amino acids. Germline V gene data show CDR1 as SGHDN and CDR2 as FVKESK. This CDR3 reads CASSRTTGLYNEQFF. CDR3 nucleotides: TGTGCCAGCAGCCGGACCACAGGTTTATACAATGAGCAGTTCTTC.

The chain carries TRBV6-1 and TRBJ1-2; D possibly corresponds to TRBD1 (5 bases). Trimming left V 8 bases short and J 12 bases short, with 16 bases between. The CDR3 consists of 11 residues. CDR1 and CDR2 (germline): MNHNS, SASEGT. The CDR3 nucleotides are TGTGCCAGCGGCACGGGACTGGGAAACACCTTC. This gives the protein CASGTGLGNTF.

The genes are TRBV7-2 and TRBJ2-7; D may be TRBD2 (5 bases). V was clipped by 2 bases and J by 4 bases, with 21 bases between them. Germline V CDR1 and CDR2: SGHTA, FQGNSA. CDR3 size: 17 residues. The CDR3 loop is CASSLSGRPFAIYEQYF. The CDR3 coding sequence is TGTGCCAGCAGCTTAAGCGGACGACCTTTTGCGATTTACGAGCAGTACTTC.

The table lists this clonotype with a few counts. V and J are TRBV19 and TRBJ2-3, with 8 bases that match TRBD1. The CDR3 has 15 amino acids. Per the germline V gene, CDR1 is LNHDA and CDR2 is SQIVND (reference sequence). The V gene end was trimmed by 3 bases and the J gene end by 6 bases; junction bases not matched to a gene: 8. The CDR3 is CASSIGPGGADTQYF. CDR3 DNA sequence: TGTGCCAGTAGTATTGGTCCAGGGGGCGCGGATACGCAGTATTTT.